These 31 T cell receptor beta chains share one sample of origin, sequenced in a study of regulatory and conventional T cells in RAG deficiency. Genomic DNA came from blood conventional CD4+ T cells gated CD25-low CD127-high. Here immunoSEQ multiplex PCR was the method, and the copy in TCRdb shows in-frame clones only, minus some. The data contain 24,000 or so clones, 93% of them singletons. These data also featured in a second study, about regulatory T cells. That study adds: Amplification used 52 TRBV primers and 13 TRBJ primers.

The sample taken for sequencing was CD4+ T cells sorted from blood. The receptors stem from a human donor in good health.

This chain joins TRBV19 and TRBJ1-5, with D possibly being TRBD1 (5 bases). V was shortened by 0 bases and J by 0 bases, with 6 bases between the two germline ends. CDR1 and CDR2 (germline): LNHDA, SQIVND (reference sequence). This CDR3 contains 15 residues. The CDR3 reads CASSIETVSNQPQHF. CDR3 DNA sequence: TGTGCCAGTAGTATAGAGACAGTTAGCAATCAGCCCCAGCATTTT.

This sequence joins TRBV9 and TRBJ2-5; 7 positions agree with TRBD2. CDR3 length equals 14 residues. V shed 3 bases and J 4 bases; nucleotides not matched to a gene: 6. Germline CDR1 and CDR2: SGDLS and YYNGEE. CDR3: CASSETTGGETQYF. DNA of the CDR3: TGTGCCAGCAGCGAGACGACGGGAGGAGAGACCCAGTACTTC.

The V and J genes are TRBV11-2 and TRBJ2-5; 8 positions match TRBD2. The CDR3 loop spans 14 amino acids. V lost 0 bases and J lost 7; bases outside the gene matches: 4. The germline V gene has CDR1 SGHAT and CDR2 FQNNGV. CDR3 bases: TGTGCCAGCAGCTTAGATAGCGGGACCTCGACCCAGTACTTC. Residues: CASSLDSGTSTQYF.

The chain couples TRBV27 to TRBJ1-1, with D maybe TRBD1 (5 bases). Germline CDR1 and CDR2: MNHEY and SMNVEV (reference sequence). The CDR3 sequence is 14 residues long. Between the trimmed V and J ends, which lost 2 bases and 2 bases, there was a span of 9 bases. CDR3 sequence reads: CASSLEGINTEAFF. The CDR3 nucleotides are TGTGCCAGCAGTTTAGAGGGGATCAACACTGAAGCTTTCTTT.

The chain employs TRBV6-5 and TRBJ2-1; the D gene could be TRBD1 or TRBD2 (5 bases each). V lost 5 bases, J lost 13 bases, and 21 bases lay in between. Germline CDR1 reads MNHEY; CDR2 reads SVGAGI. This CDR3 contains 14 residues. CDR3 loop: CASSRPGTQDPQFF. The CDR3 region has the DNA TGTGCCAGCAGTAGGCCCGGGACCCAGGACCCCCAGTTCTTC.

The rearrangement uses TRBV25-1 and TRBJ2-2, with 10 bases identical to TRBD1. Looked up from germline, CDR1 is MGHDK and CDR2 is SYGVNS. The J segment lost 3 bases and the V segment lost 1 base, leaving 8 bases of the junction unmatched. The CDR3 sequence is 18 residues long. The CDR3 loop is CASSESTGTGDHTGELFF. DNA for the CDR3: TGTGCCAGCAGTGAATCGACCGGGACAGGGGACCACACCGGGGAGCTGTTTTTT.

The V gene is TRBV14, the J gene TRBJ2-2, with 10 bases aligning to TRBD2. The J segment lost 6 bases and the V segment lost 2 bases, leaving 3 bases of the junction unmatched. CDR3 length: 15 residues. Germline lookup yields CDR1 SGHDN and CDR2 FVKESK. The CDR3 reads CASSQLAGVPGELFF. The CDR3 bases are TGTGCCAGCAGCCAACTAGCGGGGGTTCCCGGGGAGCTGTTTTTT. The complete variable domain, with remaining parts taken from reference TRBV14 and TRBJ2-2, reads EAGVTQFPSHSVIEKGQTVTLRCDPISGHDNLYWYRRVMGKEIKFLLHFVKESKQDESGMPNNRFLAERTGGTYSTLKVQPAELEDSGVYFCASSQLAGVPGELFFGEGSRLTVL.

The CDR3, as DNA: TGTGCCAGCAGTTTGGGCCAGGTCGGCTACACCTTC. Amino acid sequence: CASSLGQVGYTF. This chain uses TRBV6-5 with TRBJ1-2, with D unresolved. The CDR3 is 12 amino acids. CDR1 MNHEY and CDR2 SVGAGI come from the germline V gene. V was pared by 4 bases and J by 8 bases, with 11 bases between.

The chain carries TRBV25-1 and TRBJ1-1; the match to TRBD1 covers 10 bases. V lost 3 bases to trimming and J lost 10 bases; unmatched junction nucleotides: 5. There are 13 residues in the CDR3. The germline V gene encodes CDR1 MGHDK and CDR2 SYGVNS. CDR3 coding DNA: TGTGCCAGCAGTGACCGGGACAGGGGTGGAGCTTTCTTT. Translating it yields CASSDRDRGGAFF.

This clone is a singleton in its sample. V and J are TRBV15 and TRBJ1-3, with no clear D. The CDR3 totals 14 residues. V lost 8 bases to trimming and J lost 0 bases, with 11 bases between them. The V gene's germline CDR1 is LNHNV and CDR2 YYDKDF (reference sequence). CDR3 in amino acids: CATGTASSGNTIYF. The CDR3 DNA reads TGTGCCACCGGAACAGCGAGCTCTGGAAACACCATATATTTT.

The chain links TRBV6-5 to TRBJ2-1; 10 bases line up with TRBD2. The length of the CDR3 is 15 residues. Germline values: CDR1 MNHEY, CDR2 SVGAGI. The J segment lost 5 bases and the V segment lost 6 bases, leaving 7 bases of the junction unmatched. The CDR3 DNA follows: TGTGCCAGCAGAGGACTAGCGGTAACAAACAATGAGCAGTTCTTC. Translating gives CASRGLAVTNNEQFF.

The chain couples TRBV13 to TRBJ2-1; D might be TRBD2 (6 bases). In germline, CDR1 is PRHDT, CDR2 FYEKMQ (reference sequence). This CDR3 is 12 amino acids long. The ends were cut back, 3 bases at V and 10 bases at J, with 10 bases in the middle. The CDR3 is CASSFDRGEQFF. CDR3 in DNA: TGTGCCAGCAGCTTTGACCGGGGGGAGCAGTTCTTC.

The chain is built from TRBV5-4 and TRBJ2-5; 10 positions match TRBD2. The CDR3 extends over 15 amino acids. J was trimmed by 3 bases and V by 4 bases; bases with no gene match: 6. Germline V gene data show CDR1 as SGHNT and CDR2 as YYREEE (reference sequence). The CDR3 sequence is CASSPPLAGEETQYF. CDR3 in DNA: TGTGCCAGCAGCCCCCCGCTAGCGGGGGAAGAGACCCAGTACTTC.

The V call is TRBV19, the J call TRBJ2-1; D assignment may be TRBD1 or TRBD2 (5 bases each). Germline V CDR1 and CDR2: LNHDA, SQIVND (reference sequence). The CDR3 is 16 residues long. V dropped 2 bases and J dropped 1 base, with 12 bases sitting between them. The DNA for the CDR3 is TGTGCCAGTAGTATACTCTGGGACCGATCCTACAATGAGCAGTTCTTC. It translates to CASSILWDRSYNEQFF.

The rearrangement joins TRBV5-1 to TRBJ2-2; 8 positions match TRBD2. J gave up 2 bases and V 4 bases, and 10 bases lay outside the gene matches. The germline V gene has CDR1 SGHRS and CDR2 YFSETQ. The CDR3 consists of 17 residues. This CDR3 reads CASSPRLARTNTGELFF. The CDR3 DNA sequence: TGCGCCAGCAGCCCTCGACTAGCGAGGACTAACACCGGGGAGCTGTTTTTT.

CDR3 protein: CASSIDGGGTDTQYF. The CDR3 nucleotides read TGTGCCAGTAGTATAGATGGGGGAGGCACAGATACGCAGTATTTT. The V gene is TRBV19, the J gene TRBJ2-3; the D gene could be TRBD1 or TRBD2 (5 bases each). Per germline, CDR1 LNHDA and CDR2 SQIVND (reference sequence). V lost 0 bases, J lost 1 base, and 8 bases lay in between. This CDR3 region has 15 residues.

The gene calls are TRBV27 and TRBJ2-3; 7 positions agree with TRBD2. Germline V CDR1 and CDR2: MNHEY, SMNVEV (reference sequence). J lost 1 base, V lost 6 bases, and 4 bases had no gene match. The CDR3 has 14 residues. The CDR3 region is CASSPGLRTDTQYF. CDR3 coding DNA: TGTGCCAGCAGCCCGGGACTACGCACAGATACGCAGTATTTT.

V and J are TRBV18 and TRBJ1-5, with D possibly being TRBD1 (5 bases). The CDR3 is 14 residues long. V lost 5 bases to trimming and J lost 1 base, with 9 bases between them. Germline assignment: CDR1 KGHSH and CDR2 LQKENI. The CDR3 is CASSKEGSNQPQHF. For the CDR3, the DNA is TGTGCCAGCTCAAAGGAGGGGAGCAATCAGCCCCAGCATTTT.

The chain carries TRBV6-4 and TRBJ2-5; TRBD1 aligns across 8 bases. V lost 10 bases to trimming and J lost 0 bases; unmatched junction nucleotides: 7. The CDR3 extends over 14 amino acids. Germline V gene sequence: CDR1 MRHNA, CDR2 SNTAGT. The CDR3 DNA reads TGTGCCACCTCCCCAGGGGGCAACCAAGAGACCCAGTACTTC. Translated, it gives CATSPGGNQETQYF.

J is TRBJ2-6 and V is TRBV19; no firm D call. The CDR3 extends over 15 amino acids. Germline assignment: CDR1 LNHDA and CDR2 SQIVND (reference sequence). Trimming took 1 base from V and 1 from J, leaving 5 bases between them. The DNA of the CDR3 is TGTGCCAGTAGTATAGGTAAATCTGGGGCCAACGTCCTGACTTTC. Protein sequence: CASSIGKSGANVLTF.

The rearrangement links TRBV19 to TRBJ1-3; D not resolved. The germline V gene encodes CDR1 LNHDA and CDR2 SQIVND (reference sequence). V was clipped by 3 bases and J by 2 bases, with 8 bases between them. The CDR3 spans 14 residues. CDR3 DNA: TGTGCCAGTAGTATGGGGAGTGCTGGAAACACCATATATTTT. It encodes CASSMGSAGNTIYF.

The chain combines TRBV19 with TRBJ1-5; 7 bases match TRBD1. Germline V gene data show CDR1 as LNHDA and CDR2 as SQIVND (reference sequence). There are 15 residues in the CDR3. J lost 5 bases, V lost 4 bases, and 8 bases had no gene match. CDR3 sequence reads: CASSKTGYYDQPQHF. For the CDR3, the DNA is TGTGCCAGTAGTAAGACAGGGTATTACGATCAGCCCCAGCATTTT.

This clone turned up a few times. One junction end disagrees with the germline gene, perhaps due to a read error. The V call is TRBV6-6, the J call TRBJ1-3; 9 nucleotides line up with TRBD1. The CDR3 has 12 residues. CDR1 and CDR2 from the germline V gene are MNHNY and SVGAGI (reference sequence). The CDR3 protein is CASSYEDRGKNF. The DNA of the CDR3 is TGTGCCAGCAGTTACGAGGACAGGGGAAAAAATTTT.

The chain combines TRBV5-4 with TRBJ2-2; the D call may be TRBD1 or TRBD2 (5 bases each). This CDR3 contains 17 residues. Germline V lookup: CDR1 SGHNT, CDR2 YYREEE (reference sequence). Trimming took off 0 bases at V and 0 bases at J, with 12 bases between the two ends. The CDR3 is CASSLGGQGANTGELFF. CDR3 sequence (DNA): TGTGCCAGCAGCTTGGGAGGGCAGGGAGCGAACACCGGGGAGCTGTTTTTT.

The chain has TRBV28 and TRBJ1-2, with a possible D match to TRBD1 (6 bases). Trimming left V 7 bases short and J 5 bases short, with 32 bases between. Germline loops: CDR1 MDHEN, CDR2 SYDVKM. This CDR3 region has 19 residues. As DNA, the CDR3 is TGTGCCAGCATCAACGAAGGGGGAAAGAGGGCAGGGTTAGGATATGGCTACACCTTC. It yields the protein CASINEGGKRAGLGYGYTF.

The V gene is TRBV7-9, the J gene TRBJ2-1, with TRBD2 identical over 7 bases. Germline-derived CDR1 and CDR2 are SEHNR and FQNEAQ (reference sequence). CDR3 length: 15 residues. V gave up 2 bases and J gave up 5 bases; unmatched junction bases: 6. The CDR3 region has the DNA TGTGCCAGCAGCTTAAGGTGGGAGGGGAACAATGAGCAGTTCTTC. Protein sequence: CASSLRWEGNNEQFF.

The chain employs TRBV18 and TRBJ1-1, with unresolved D. CDR1 and CDR2 from the germline V gene are KGHSH and LQKENI. This CDR3 has 14 amino acids. V lost 0 bases to trimming and J lost 0 bases, with 5 bases between them. The CDR3 is CASSPPSLNTEAFF. The CDR3 DNA sequence: TGTGCCAGCTCACCACCTAGTCTGAACACTGAAGCTTTCTTT. Filled out from reference TRBV18 and TRBJ1-1, the complete variable domain reads NAGVMQNPRHLVRRRGQEARLRCSPMKGHSHVYWYRQLPEEGLKFMVYLQKENIIDESGMPKERFSAEFPKEGPSILRIQQVVRGDSAAYFCASSPPSLNTEAFFGQGTRLTVV.

The chain has TRBV7-2 and TRBJ1-5; D unresolved. The CDR3 covers 16 residues. Trimming cost V 2 bases and J 4 bases, with 15 bases left between them. Germline CDR1 reads SGHTA; CDR2 reads FQGNSA. CDR3 loop: CASSLTPHNPNQPQHF. The CDR3 nucleotides read TGTGCCAGCAGCTTAACCCCCCACAACCCGAATCAGCCCCAGCATTTT.

The chain carries TRBV6-5 and TRBJ2-7; 7 positions agree with TRBD1. In germline, CDR1 is MNHEY, CDR2 SVGAGI. Trimming removed 2 bases from V and 3 bases from J; junction bases left unmatched: 4. The CDR3 sequence is 14 residues long. The CDR3, as DNA: TGTGCCAGCAGTTACCAGGACAGGAACTACGAGCAGTACTTC. Translating gives CASSYQDRNYEQYF.

J is TRBJ2-5 and V is TRBV5-1, with TRBD2 matching 9 bases. V was pared by 3 bases and J by 5 bases, with 8 bases of the junction left unmatched. The V gene's germline CDR1 is SGHRS and CDR2 YFSETQ. The CDR3 consists of 15 residues. CDR3 sequence (DNA): TGCGCCAGCAGCTACCTGGCGGGGGGGCGGGAGACCCAGTACTTC. It encodes CASSYLAGGRETQYF. Using reference TRBV5-1 and TRBJ2-5 for the parts outside the CDR3, the full variable domain is KAGVTQTPRYLIKTRGQQVTLSCSPISGHRSVSWYQQTPGQGLQFLFEYFSETQRNKGNFPGRFSGRQFSNSRSEMNVSTLELGDSALYLCASSYLAGGRETQYFGPGTRLLVL.

The chain combines TRBV19 with TRBJ2-2, with D unclear. This CDR3 is 14 amino acids long. Germline-derived CDR1 and CDR2 are LNHDA and SQIVND (reference sequence). V was cut by 3 bases and J by 3 bases, with 8 bases left in between. The CDR3 loop is CASSIRADTGELFF. The DNA for the CDR3 is TGTGCCAGTAGTATCCGGGCCGACACCGGGGAGCTGTTTTTT.